This T cell receptor beta chain appears in the sequencing data of a study of T cell responses to AZD1222 COVID-19 vaccine. Germline values: CDR1 SGHKS, CDR2 YYEKEE (reference sequence). V was shortened by 3 bases and J by 8 bases, with 11 bases between the two germline ends. This CDR3 contains 12 residues. About this clone: The antigen is unknown.

TCRdb's copy holds only in-frame clones and misses some; the assay was immunoSEQ multiplex PCR. Of around 140,000 clones listed, more than 85% are singletons. Broader study findings: Mapped onto spike, vaccine-associated CD4 TCRs spanned it and were dominant at 160-218 and 743-854. A rise in Spike-specific TCR breadth and depth followed two AZD1222 doses. Clonal diversity was possibly underestimated, and white British individuals and females predominated among donors.

The material was peripheral blood, obtained 28 days after the second AZD1222 dose. The source is an adult who received the AZD1222 COVID-19 vaccine. The chain couples TRBV5-5 to TRBJ1-2, with D possibly matching TRBD1 (5 bases). Here the CDR3 reads CASSSQGSGYTF. The CDR3 bases are TGTGCCAGCAGCTCTCAGGGTTCCGGCTACACCTTC.